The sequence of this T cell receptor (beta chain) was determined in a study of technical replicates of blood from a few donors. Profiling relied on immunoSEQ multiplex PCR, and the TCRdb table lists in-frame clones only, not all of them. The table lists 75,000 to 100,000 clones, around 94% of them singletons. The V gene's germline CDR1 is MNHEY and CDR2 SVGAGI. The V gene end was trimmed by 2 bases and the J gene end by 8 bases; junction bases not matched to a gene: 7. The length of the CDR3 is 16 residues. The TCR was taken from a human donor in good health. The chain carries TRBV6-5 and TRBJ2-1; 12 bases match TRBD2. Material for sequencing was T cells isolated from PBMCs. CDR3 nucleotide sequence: TGTGCCAGCAGTTACAGAGGACTAGCGGGATTCGATGAGCAGTTCTTC. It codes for CASSYRGLAGFDEQFF.